These T cell receptor beta chains were read from a single sample in a study of blood T cell repertoires in COVID-19. TCRdb's copy holds only in-frame clones and misses some; the assay was immunoSEQ multiplex PCR. The sample records around 340,000 clones, 80% to 90% being singletons. The source material was peripheral blood. These TCRs come from a man aged 30 to 39 with active or convalescent COVID-19. Both conserved end residues are part of each CDR3. Fields, in order: D gene, J gene, clone size, V gene, CDR3 DNA, CDR3 protein. D genes are given only for firm matches. Rows may omit the clone size; those that give it use once, few, many or a size class.

d_gene: .; j_gene: TRBJ1-2; abundance: .; v_gene: TRBV9; CDR3nt: TGTGCCAGCAGCGGAGGGACAAACTATGGCTACACCTTC; CDR3aa: CASSGGTNYGYTF
d_gene: .; j_gene: TRBJ1-1; abundance: .; v_gene: TRBV7-9; CDR3nt: TGTGCCAGCAGAACCCTCGGAGGGCCCATGAACACTGAAGCTTTCTTT; CDR3aa: CASRTLGGPMNTEAFF
d_gene: .; j_gene: TRBJ2-1; abundance: .; v_gene: TRBV30; CDR3nt: TGTGCCTGGAGTGTAGCATCTCCCAATGAGCAGTTCTTC; CDR3aa: CAWSVASPNEQFF
d_gene: .; j_gene: TRBJ2-1; abundance: .; v_gene: TRBV28; CDR3nt: TGTGCCAGCAGGGCGTCACTAGGGTACAATGAGCAGTTCTTC; CDR3aa: CASRASLGYNEQFF
d_gene: .; j_gene: TRBJ2-7; abundance: .; v_gene: TRBV5-4; CDR3nt: TGTGCCAGCAGCTTGACCAGGGACTACGAGCAGTACTTC; CDR3aa: CASSLTRDYEQYF
d_gene: .; j_gene: TRBJ2-3; abundance: .; v_gene: TRBV5-6; CDR3nt: TGTGCCAGCAGGCTACTACCATCCACCGCAGATACGCAGTATTTT; CDR3aa: CASRLLPSTADTQYF
d_gene: .; j_gene: TRBJ1-1; abundance: .; v_gene: TRBV30; CDR3nt: TGTGCCTGGAGTGCCCAGGGCCGGATCATGAACACTGAAGCTTTCTTT; CDR3aa: CAWSAQGRIMNTEAFF
d_gene: .; j_gene: TRBJ1-2; abundance: few; v_gene: TRBV6-5; CDR3nt: TGTGCCAGCAGCCAGAGGTTTAACTATGGCTACACCTTC; CDR3aa: CASSQRFNYGYTF
d_gene: .; j_gene: TRBJ1-6; abundance: .; v_gene: TRBV5-6; CDR3nt: TGTGCCAGCAGCACCCTTAGGACACCAAATAATTCACCCCTCCACTTT; CDR3aa: CASSTLRTPNNSPLHF
d_gene: TRBD2; j_gene: TRBJ2-3; abundance: .; v_gene: TRBV4-3; CDR3nt: TGCGCCAGCAGCCAAGGCCTAGCGGTTCGCGGAGAGCAGTATTTT; CDR3aa: CASSQGLAVRGEQYF
d_gene: .; j_gene: TRBJ2-3; abundance: once; v_gene: TRBV5-1; CDR3nt: TGCGCCAGCAGCTTGGGTGGGAGTGGAACAGATACGCAGTATTTT; CDR3aa: CASSLGGSGTDTQYF
d_gene: .; j_gene: TRBJ2-1; abundance: .; v_gene: TRBV4-1; CDR3nt: TGCGCCAGCAGCCACCGAGGGATGATCTCCTACAATGAGCAGTTCTTC; CDR3aa: CASSHRGMISYNEQFF
d_gene: TRBD2; j_gene: TRBJ2-1; abundance: .; v_gene: TRBV28; CDR3nt: TGTGCCAGCAGTTTCGGGACTAGCGGGAGACCGAGCTCCTACAATGAGCAGTTCTTC; CDR3aa: CASSFGTSGRPSSYNEQFF
d_gene: .; j_gene: TRBJ1-2; abundance: .; v_gene: TRBV12-3/TRBV12-4; CDR3nt: TGTGCCAGCAGTTCGCGCGGAGGCTACACCTTC; CDR3aa: CASSSRGGYTF
d_gene: TRBD2; j_gene: TRBJ2-3; abundance: .; v_gene: TRBV4-1; CDR3nt: TGCGCCAGCAGCCAAGATATGGCTAGCGGGGCGAACACAGATACGCAGTATTTT; CDR3aa: CASSQDMASGANTDTQYF
d_gene: .; j_gene: TRBJ2-2; abundance: .; v_gene: TRBV10-3; CDR3nt: TGTGCCATCAGTGAGATACCTAGCGAGATGGGGGAGCTGTTTTTT; CDR3aa: CAISEIPSEMGELFF
d_gene: .; j_gene: TRBJ1-2; abundance: once; v_gene: TRBV5-4; CDR3nt: TGTGCCAGCAGCTTCCAGGTAGCTAACTATGGCTACACCTTC; CDR3aa: CASSFQVANYGYTF
d_gene: .; j_gene: TRBJ1-4; abundance: .; v_gene: TRBV9; CDR3nt: TGTGCCAGCAGCTTACGGGGAGTAACTAATGAAAAACTGTTTTTT; CDR3aa: CASSLRGVTNEKLFF
d_gene: .; j_gene: TRBJ1-5; abundance: .; v_gene: TRBV28; CDR3nt: TGTGCCAGCATCCCTGGGGGGGGAGGTCAGCCCCAGCATTTT; CDR3aa: CASIPGGGGQPQHF
d_gene: TRBD1; j_gene: TRBJ1-4; abundance: few; v_gene: TRBV9; CDR3nt: TGTGCCAGCAGCGTTCAGGGGGCGAGGGAAAAACTGTTTTTT; CDR3aa: CASSVQGAREKLFF
d_gene: .; j_gene: TRBJ2-1; abundance: .; v_gene: TRBV12-3/TRBV12-4; CDR3nt: TGTGCCAGCAGTACAGGGCGCGATGAGCAGTTCTTC; CDR3aa: CASSTGRDEQFF